These T cell receptor beta chains were read from a single sample in a study of OX40 agonist ivuxolimab in advanced cancers. Profiled with immunoSEQ multiplex PCR; TCRdb holds only in-frame clones, not every one. The sample lists tens of thousands of clones; roughly 87% were seen once. Source: CD4+ or CD8+ T cells sorted from blood, taken in a trial of the OX40 agonist ivuxolimab. These receptors originate from an adult with an advanced solid tumor such as melanoma, head and neck, liver or kidney cancer. CDR3s include the opening cysteine and the closing phenylalanine or tryptophan. A D gene is named only where the DNA matches it firmly. Size is omitted from some rows. Given values are once, few, many or a class for expanded clones.

TRBJ2-7 | few | TRBV11-3 | TRBD2 | CASSLESGAPYEQYF | TGTGCCAGCAGCTTAGAGAGCGGGGCCCCCTACGAGCAGTACTTC
TRBJ2-1 | few | TRBV19 | TRBD2 | CASQRESSYNEQFF | TGTGCCAGCCAGCGGGAGAGCTCCTACAATGAGCAGTTCTTC
TRBJ2-7 | NA | TRBV18 | TRBD1 | CASSQLTGEVSEQYF | TGTGCCAGCTCACAGTTGACAGGGGAGGTCTCCGAGCAGTACTTC
TRBJ1-2 | NA | TRBV5-4 | NA | CASSLGGTGDYGYTF | TGTGCCAGCAGCTTGGGGGGTACGGGGGATTATGGCTACACCTTC
TRBJ1-4 | once | TRBV6-6 | TRBD1 | CASPTSGTGLQKLFF | TGTGCCAGTCCTACTTCCGGGACAGGCCTTCAAAAACTGTTTTTT
TRBJ2-7 | NA | TRBV5-4 | TRBD1 | CASSRLGQGGLYEQYF | TGTGCCAGCAGCCGATTGGGACAGGGGGGACTCTACGAGCAGTACTTC
TRBJ2-1 | NA | TRBV27 | NA | CASSLWQGQSDEQFF | TGTGCCAGCAGTTTGTGGCAGGGACAAAGCGATGAGCAGTTCTTC
TRBJ1-3 | NA | TRBV4-3 | NA | CASSQEFTGNTIYF | TGCGCCAGCAGCCAAGAATTCACCGGAAACACCATATATTTT
TRBJ1-3 | NA | TRBV6-6 | NA | CASSTRDSGNTIYF | TGTGCCAGCAGTACCCGGGATTCTGGAAACACCATATATTTT
TRBJ2-2 | NA | TRBV18 | NA | CASSTGGELFF | TGTGCCAGCTCCACGGGCGGGGAGCTGTTTTTT
TRBJ1-3 | once | TRBV5-4 | TRBD1 | CASSLNDRVGNTIYF | TGTGCCAGCAGCTTGAACGACAGGGTCGGAAACACCATATATTTT
TRBJ2-3 | NA | TRBV9 | TRBD2 | CASSVEGGRLTDTQYF | TGTGCCAGCAGCGTAGAGGGCGGGAGATTGACAGATACGCAGTATTTT
TRBJ2-7 | NA | TRBV7-2 | NA | CASSFKYSYEQYF | TGTGCCAGCAGCTTCAAATACAGCTACGAGCAGTACTTC
TRBJ2-7 | NA | TRBV19 | TRBD2 | CASRGGSYEQYF | TGTGCCAGTAGGGGGGGGTCCTACGAGCAGTACTTC
TRBJ1-1 | NA | TRBV7-2 | NA | CASSSVPTSRNTEAFF | TGTGCCAGCAGCTCAGTACCGACAAGTAGGAACACTGAAGCTTTCTTT
TRBJ1-4 | NA | TRBV27 | NA | CASSKNRFTGKLFF | TGTGCCAGCAGTAAAAACAGGTTTACTGGGAAACTGTTTTTT
TRBJ1-2 | medium-sized | TRBV18 | NA | CASSPQRDEAGGYTF | TGTGCCAGCTCACCGCAACGGGATGAAGCGGGAGGCTACACCTTC
TRBJ1-6 | NA | TRBV25-1 | NA | CASSPIDRLGSPLHF | TGTGCCAGCAGTCCCATCGACAGGCTAGGATCACCCCTCCACTTT
TRBJ1-3 | once | TRBV7-2 | NA | CASSLDMGSGNTIYF | TGTGCCAGCAGCTTAGATATGGGCTCTGGAAACACCATATATTTT
TRBJ2-4 | NA | TRBV9 | TRBD1 | CASRVGYRDSHSAKNIQYF | TGTGCCAGCAGGGTAGGTTACAGGGACAGCCATTCAGCCAAAAACATTCAGTACTTC
TRBJ1-1 | NA | TRBV7-9 | NA | CASSRTESTEAFF | TGTGCCAGCAGTCGAACAGAGAGCACTGAAGCTTTCTTT
TRBJ2-4 | NA | TRBV10-1 | NA | CASSPPKGKNIQYF | TGCGCCAGCAGCCCCCCGAAAGGCAAAAACATTCAGTACTTC
TRBJ1-2 | NA | TRBV6-5 | NA | CASSYDTSPYGYTF | TGTGCCAGCAGTTATGACACTTCCCCTTATGGCTACACCTTC
TRBJ1-5 | NA | TRBV18 | NA | CASSPLLNQPQHF | TGTGCCAGCTCACCGCTCCTGAATCAGCCCCAGCATTTT
TRBJ2-1 | NA | TRBV11-2 | NA | CASSFAGTPGEQFF | TGTGCCAGCAGCTTCGCCGGGACTCCCGGAGAGCAGTTCTTC
TRBJ1-1 | few | TRBV11-2 | TRBD1 | CASSLLYRGRLSEAFF | TGTGCCAGCAGCTTACTATACAGGGGCCGCTTATCTGAAGCTTTCTTT
TRBJ2-7 | NA | TRBV20-1 | NA | CSAQNRDEQYF | TGCAGTGCTCAGAATCGGGACGAGCAGTACTTC